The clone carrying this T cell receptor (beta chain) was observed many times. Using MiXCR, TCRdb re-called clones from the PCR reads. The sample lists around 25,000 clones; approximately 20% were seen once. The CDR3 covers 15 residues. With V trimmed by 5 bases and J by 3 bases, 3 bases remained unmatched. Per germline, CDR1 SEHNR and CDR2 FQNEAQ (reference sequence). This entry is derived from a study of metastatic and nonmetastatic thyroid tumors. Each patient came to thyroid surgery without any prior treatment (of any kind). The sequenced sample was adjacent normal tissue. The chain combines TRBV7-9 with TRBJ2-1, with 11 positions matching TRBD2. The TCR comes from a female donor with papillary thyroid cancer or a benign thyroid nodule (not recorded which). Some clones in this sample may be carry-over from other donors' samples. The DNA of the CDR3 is TGTGCCAGCAGCGGGACTAGCGGCCTCTACAATGAGCAGTTCTTC. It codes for CASSGTSGLYNEQFF.